This T cell receptor (beta chain) was captured by sequencing in a study of T cells in Graves' hyperthyroidism and ophthalmopathy. RNA transcripts yielded amplified TCR beta CDR3 regions. Researchers ran a first-round RT-PCR on the TCR CDR3 using the HTBI primer set. One entry per CDR3 protein, called by TCRdb with MiXCR from the multiplex PCR reads. The sample carries hundreds of thousands of distinct CDR3 sequences, roughly 20% recorded once. V lost 3 bases, J lost 0 bases, and 9 bases stayed unmatched. This CDR3 comprises 17 residues. CDR1 and CDR2 from the germline V gene are SGDLS and YYNGEE. Sequenced sample: blood. This sequence was found in a man between 25 and 39 years old with Graves' ophthalmopathy. V usage is TRBV9 and J usage is TRBJ1-3, with 7 positions matching TRBD1. The CDR3 reads CASSGTLQGPSGNTIYF. DNA of the CDR3: TGTGCCAGCAGCGGGACCCTACAGGGGCCCTCTGGAAACACCATATATTTT.